These 2 T cell receptor beta chains came from one sample sequenced in a study of blood T cell repertoires in COVID-19 (dated by TCRdb to 2019 to 2021). Library creation used the immunoSEQ multiplex PCR assay. The table was pulled from immuneACCESS by TCRdb, which kept in-frame rearrangements only. Such tables lose some clones; where checked, under half of the loss comes from unresolved V genes, and the rest has no known cause. This sample comprises roughly 190,000 clones, about 89% of them detected only once. Jointly, the top ten make up more than 0.75% of the sample. The specimen sequenced was PBMCs or T cells enriched from blood (not recorded which). These receptors were collected from a woman aged 18-29 years who had recovered from COVID-19.

J is TRBJ1-2 and V is TRBV9; 8 bases align to TRBD1. Germline trimming cut 5 bases from V and 7 bases from J; bases unmatched to any gene: 10. CDR1 is SGDLS and CDR2 is YYNGEE in the germline V gene. This CDR3 is built from 14 residues. The CDR3 DNA sequence: TGTGCCAGCAGTGGACAGGGAGGGAGAGGTGGCTACACCTTC. Translating it yields CASSGQGGRGGYTF. Variable domain in full (rest from reference TRBV9 and TRBJ1-2): DSGVTQTPKHLITATGQRVTLRCSPRSGDLSVYWYQQSLDQGLQFLIQYYNGEERAKGNILERFSAQQFPDLHSELNLSSLELGDSALYFCASSGQGGRGGYTFGSGTRLTVV.

This clone was counted once. The gene calls are TRBV7-9 and TRBJ1-2, with 10 bases identical to TRBD1. The length of the CDR3 is 14 residues. The V gene end was trimmed by 5 bases and the J gene end by 7 bases; junction bases not matched to a gene: 7. Germline V gene sequence: CDR1 SEHNR, CDR2 FQNEAQ (reference sequence). As DNA, the CDR3 is TGTGCCAGCAGCCCCGGGACAGGGGTTCGTGGCTACACCTTC. Amino acids: CASSPGTGVRGYTF.